The clone carrying this TCR beta chain was seen at least ten times. As yet, its antigen is unknown. These data come from a study of T-cell reconstitution after alpha-beta-depleted transplantation in children. Overall study findings and caveats: Some patients showed high day-60 TCRbeta diversity, which derived from surviving recipient T cells and thymic progenitors. A year post-transplant, T-cell counts and diversity derived mostly from newly produced T cells. As was reported, about two months after transplant, alpha-beta T cells came from several hundred expanded graft clones.

Preparation of the TCRbeta library used unique molecular identifiers. Each CDR3 protein is one row after TCRdb ran MiXCR on the PCR reads. In the table there are under 850,000 distinct CDR3 sequences, 10% to 15% of which are singletons. Germline lookup yields CDR1 DFQATT and CDR2 SNEGSKA (reference sequence). The CDR3 covers 14 residues. Trimming left V 2 bases short and J 1 base short, with 11 bases between. This TCR was sampled from a girl under 10 years old with congenital amegakaryocytic thrombocytopenia, due to receive a stem cell transplant. Specimen: PBMCs, collected before TCRalphabeta/CD19-depleted stem cell transplant. V gene TRBV20-1 combines with J gene TRBJ1-1; D perhaps matches TRBD1 (5 bases). The DNA for the CDR3 is TGCAGTGCTAGACTAGGGGAGTCGAACACTGAAGCTTTCTTT. Protein: CSARLGESNTEAFF.